The following is a T cell receptor beta chain sequence with its context. This clone's antigen is unknown. Base quality data are lacking; no much larger clone is found one base away. The sample belongs to a study of CD8 T cells in Susac syndrome (dated 2019 in TCRdb). Background on the whole study: Whether CD8+ T cell activation and differentiation in Susac syndrome was antigen driven was tested using repertoire sequencing.

Peripheral blood CD8+ and CD4+ T cells from healthy donors, Susac syndrome patients and multiple sclerosis patients were profiled by high-throughput TCR beta sequencing. Multiple sclerosis controls were treatment-naive patients with stable or active relapsing-remitting disease fulfilling revised McDonald criteria. CD8+ TEMRA cells were enriched by FACS, while bulk CD8+ and CD4+ T cells were purified by magnetic negative isolation. Blood was drawn into EDTA tubes, processed within 24 hours, and PBMCs were isolated by density gradient centrifugation. PBMCs intended for TCR sequencing were cryopreserved in liquid nitrogen and were subsequently thawed in a 37 degrees C water bath. A purity of at least 90% was achieved for sorted or isolated CD4+, CD8+ and CD8+ TEMRA cells. General study outcomes and caveats: The TCR sequencing and HLA analysis was acknowledged to have included a relatively small number of individuals.

RNA was extracted using the RNeasy kit, and about 0.45 to 1 microgram was reverse transcribed with random hexamers. TCR beta CDR3 regions were amplified with the immunoSEQ multiplex PCR assay covering 54 Vbeta and 13 Jbeta segments. To correct PCR amplification bias, a synthetic template baseline was used for both primer optimization and computational correction. The authors processed their data as follows. Reads were assigned to V, D and J genes according to IMGT and analyzed in immunoSEQ Analyzer, with only productive sequences retained. To calculate clonality, Shannon entropy was normalized by log2 of the number of productive unique sequences and then subtracted from one. For each patient and control, public and private clones were evaluated within the 100 most prevalent clones. Clones were defined as Susac-specific if absent from the healthy and MS cohorts, from 1052 published viral clones and from other ImmuneACCESS disease sequences. TCRdb trimmed public reads at Q25 via fastp, called clones via MiXCR and kept in-frame beta chains. Rows are unified per CDR3 protein, each entry keeping the most common DNA and genes. The V and J calls and clone size are TCRdb's, not the authors'. The sample table holds about 180,000 distinct CDR3 sequences, of which approximately 94% were seen once. The ten largest clones take up about 0.093% of the sample.

Sequenced sample: CD4+ T cells from PBMCs. This TCR came from a human donor with multiple sclerosis.

The bases are TGTGCCAGCAGCTGGAGGCTCGGGAAACTGTTTTTT. This gives the protein CASSWRLGKLFF. Recombination linked TRBV28 to TRBJ1-4; the D segment cannot be called with confidence. There are 12 amino acids in the CDR3, from cysteine to phenylalanine inclusive. CDR3 DNA only is kept here, 36 bases in frame from base 1. V loses 6 bases, J loses 11 bases, and the germline ends lie 13 bases apart. The germline V gene supplies CDR1 MDHEN and CDR2 SYDVKM.